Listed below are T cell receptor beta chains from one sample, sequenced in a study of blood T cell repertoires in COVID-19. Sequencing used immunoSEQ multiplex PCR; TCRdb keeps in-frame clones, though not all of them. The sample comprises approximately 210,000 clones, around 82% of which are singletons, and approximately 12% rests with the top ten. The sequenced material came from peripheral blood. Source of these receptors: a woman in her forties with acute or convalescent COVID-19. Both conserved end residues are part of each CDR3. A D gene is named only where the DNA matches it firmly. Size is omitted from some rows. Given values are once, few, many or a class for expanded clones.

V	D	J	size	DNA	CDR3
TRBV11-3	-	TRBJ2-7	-	TGTGCCAGCAGCACCAGTTCAGGGGCCCACGAGCAGTACTTC	CASSTSSGAHEQYF
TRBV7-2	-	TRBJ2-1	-	TGTGCCAGCAGCTTGCAGGGGACTAAATCCTACAATGAGCAGTTCTTC	CASSLQGTKSYNEQFF
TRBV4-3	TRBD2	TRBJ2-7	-	TGCGCCAGCAGCCAGGGCCTAACTACGGGAGGCGAGCAGTACTTC	CASSQGLTTGGEQYF
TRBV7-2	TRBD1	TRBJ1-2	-	TGTGCCAGCAGCTCCGGACAGGCCCCTAGTTTCGCCTTC	CASSSGQAPSFAF
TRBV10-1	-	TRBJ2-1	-	TGCGCCAGCAGTGGGAGTTCCTACAATGAGCAGTTCTTC	CASSGSSYNEQFF
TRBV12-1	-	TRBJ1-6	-	TGTGCCAGCAGCTTTGCCGGGGACAAGTATAATTCACCCCTCCACTTT	CASSFAGDKYNSPLHF
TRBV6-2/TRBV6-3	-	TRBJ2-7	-	TGTGCCAGCAGTTCCCAGACTAGTTACGAGCAGTACTTC	CASSSQTSYEQYF
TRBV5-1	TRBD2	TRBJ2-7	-	TGCGCCAGCAGCTTGTTGTCTAGCGGGAATGAGCAGTACTTC	CASSLLSSGNEQYF
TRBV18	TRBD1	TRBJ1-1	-	TGTGCCAGCTCAGCAGCCGGGACAGAGAACACTGAAGCTTTCTTT	CASSAAGTENTEAFF
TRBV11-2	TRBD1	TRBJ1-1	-	TGTGCCAGCAGCTTAGCCGCTGGACAGGGGAACACTGAAGCTTTCTTT	CASSLAAGQGNTEAFF
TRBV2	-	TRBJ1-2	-	TGTGCCAGCAATGGACTGAGCTATGGCTACACCTTC	CASNGLSYGYTF
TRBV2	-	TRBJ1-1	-	TGTGCCAGCAGTGAAGCAACAATGGGGGGAAACACTGAAGCTTTCTTT	CASSEATMGGNTEAFF
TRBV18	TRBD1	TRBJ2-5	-	TGTGCCAGCTCACCGACAGGGGGAGGTATGGAGACCCAGTACTTC	CASSPTGGGMETQYF
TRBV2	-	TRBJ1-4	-	TGTGCCAGCAGCATACAGGGAACTAATGAAAAACTGTTTTTT	CASSIQGTNEKLFF
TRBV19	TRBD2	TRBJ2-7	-	TGTGCCAGTAGTATATCAGGACTAGCGGGGTCCTACGAGCAGTACTTC	CASSISGLAGSYEQYF
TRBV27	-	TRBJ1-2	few	TGTGCCAGCAGTTTTTTCCCCGAGTATGGCTACACCTTC	CASSFFPEYGYTF
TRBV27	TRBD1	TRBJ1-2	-	TGTGCCAGCAAGGCGACAGGGAACTATGGCTACACCTTC	CASKATGNYGYTF
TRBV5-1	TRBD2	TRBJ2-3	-	TGCGCCAGCGCTTGGGGCGCGGGACTAGTCGGCACAGATACGCAGTATTTT	CASAWGAGLVGTDTQYF
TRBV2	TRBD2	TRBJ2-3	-	TGTGCCAGCAAAAGCCAGGGGACTAGCGGGGCAGATACGCAGTATTTT	CASKSQGTSGADTQYF
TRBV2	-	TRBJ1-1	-	TGTGCCAGCAGTGAAAAGAGTGGGGGGACTATGAACACTGAAGCTTTCTTT	CASSEKSGGTMNTEAFF
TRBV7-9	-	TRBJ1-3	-	TGTGCCAGCAGCCCCTCCCCCCCCTCTGGAAACACCATATATTTT	CASSPSPPSGNTIYF
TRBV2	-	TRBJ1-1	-	TGTGCCAGCAGCCAGAGTCGGGGCACTGAAGCTTTCTTT	CASSQSRGTEAFF
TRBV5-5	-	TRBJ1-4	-	TGTGCCAGCAGCTTTCGACAGGCCCCTAATGAAAAACTGTTTTTT	CASSFRQAPNEKLFF
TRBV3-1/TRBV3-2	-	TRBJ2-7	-	TGTGCCAGCAGTCCCCGGACAGCGGGGATATCCTACGAGCAGTACTTC	CASSPRTAGISYEQYF
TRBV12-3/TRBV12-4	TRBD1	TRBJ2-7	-	TGTGCCAGCAGTACGGGACAGGGGTACGAGCAGTACTTC	CASSTGQGYEQYF
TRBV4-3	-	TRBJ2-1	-	TGCGCCAGCAGCCAAGAGGCCCGGGGGGAGCAGTTCTTC	CASSQEARGEQFF
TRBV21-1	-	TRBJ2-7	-	TGTGCCAGCAGCAAAGGGACTAGCGGGAGTATAACGAGCTACGAGCAGTACTTC	CASSKGTSGSITSYEQYF
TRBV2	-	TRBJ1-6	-	TGTGCCAGCAAAAAGGGGGGGAAATCACCCCTCCACTTT	CASKKGGKSPLHF
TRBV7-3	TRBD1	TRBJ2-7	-	TGTGCCAGCAGCTTGGACAGGTCCTACGAGCAGTACTTC	CASSLDRSYEQYF
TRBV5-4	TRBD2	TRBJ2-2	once	TGTGCCAGCAGGGGGACTAGCAACACCGGGGAGCTGTTTTTT	CASRGTSNTGELFF
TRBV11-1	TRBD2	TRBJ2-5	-	TGTGCCAGCAGCTTGCCCACCAGCGGGACAGAGACCCAGTACTTC	CASSLPTSGTETQYF
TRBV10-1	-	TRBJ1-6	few	TGCGCCAGCACCCGGACAGCAAGCTCACCCCTCCACTTT	CASTRTASSPLHF
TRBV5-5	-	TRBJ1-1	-	TGTGCCAGCAGCTTGGACAGATTGAACACTGAAGCTTTCTTT	CASSLDRLNTEAFF
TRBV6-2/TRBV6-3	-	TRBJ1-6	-	TGTGCCAGCAGTCCCATTGAGGGGGTTAATTCACCCCTCCACTTT	CASSPIEGVNSPLHF
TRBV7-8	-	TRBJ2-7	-	TGTGCCAGCAGCAACCCCGGAGGTTCCGGAGAGCAGTACTTC	CASSNPGGSGEQYF
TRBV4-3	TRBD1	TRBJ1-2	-	TGCGCCAGCAGCCAAGATTCGGACAGGGCCTATGGCTACACCTTC	CASSQDSDRAYGYTF
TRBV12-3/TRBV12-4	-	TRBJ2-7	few	TGTGCCAGCAGTTCCCACTACGAGCAGTACTTC	CASSSHYEQYF
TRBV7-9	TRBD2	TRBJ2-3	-	TGTGCCAGCAGCTTAGAGACTAGCGGGGGGGCCATCACAGATACGCAGTATTTT	CASSLETSGGAITDTQYF
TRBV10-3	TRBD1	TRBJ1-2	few	TGTGCCATCAGTCGGGACAGGGTCTATGGCTACACCTTC	CAISRDRVYGYTF
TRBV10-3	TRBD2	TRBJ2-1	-	TGTGCCATCACCAGCGGGAGTGGTAGGAATGAGCAGTTCTTC	CAITSGSGRNEQFF
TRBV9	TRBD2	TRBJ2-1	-	TGTGCCAGCAGCGTAGGAACTAGCGGGAGGGCCGGTGAGCAGTTCTTC	CASSVGTSGRAGEQFF
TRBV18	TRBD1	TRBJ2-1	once	TGTGCCAGCTCACGGAAACAGGGGGAGGCCTACAATGAGCAGTTCTTC	CASSRKQGEAYNEQFF
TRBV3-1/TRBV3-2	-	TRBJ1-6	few	TGTGCCAGCAGCCAAGATGCGGAAGATAATTCACCCCTCCACTTT	CASSQDAEDNSPLHF
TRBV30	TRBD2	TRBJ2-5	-	TGTGCCTGGAGTCCCATCGGGACTAGAGGAGAGACCCAGTACTTC	CAWSPIGTRGETQYF
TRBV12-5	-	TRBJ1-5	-	TGTGCTAGTGGTTTGGGAACAGGGTTAATCCAGCATTTT	CASGLGTGLIQHF
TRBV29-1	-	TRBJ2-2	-	TGCAGCGTTGTAGCCAGGACAACCGGGGAGCTGTTTTTT	CSVVARTTGELFF
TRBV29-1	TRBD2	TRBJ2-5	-	TGCAGCGTTGAAACTAGCGGGGAAGAGACCCAGTACTTC	CSVETSGEETQYF
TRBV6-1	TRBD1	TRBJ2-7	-	TGTGCCAGCAGTGAAGTAGACAGGGTGGGCTACGAGCAGTACTTC	CASSEVDRVGYEQYF
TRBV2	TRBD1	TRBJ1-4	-	TGTGCCAGCAGTGTCGGGACAGCCGCCGAAAAACTGTTTTTT	CASSVGTAAEKLFF
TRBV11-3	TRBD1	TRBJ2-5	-	TGTGCCAGCAGCCCCGGGACAGGGGCTAAAGAGACCCAGTACTTC	CASSPGTGAKETQYF
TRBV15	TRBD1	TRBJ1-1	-	TGTGCCACCAGCAGAGAACAGGGGCGCGTTGCTTTCTTT	CATSREQGRVAFF
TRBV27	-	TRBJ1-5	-	TGTGCCACCTCTAGAGACGGTATCCAAAGTCAGCCCCAGCATTTT	CATSRDGIQSQPQHF
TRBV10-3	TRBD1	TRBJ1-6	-	TGTGCCATCAGTGAGCCTGGGACAGGGGAGTATTCACCCCTCCACTTT	CAISEPGTGEYSPLHF
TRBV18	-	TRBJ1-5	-	TGTGCCAGCTCACCAAGGACGGGAGATGGGCAGCCCCAGCATTTT	CASSPRTGDGQPQHF
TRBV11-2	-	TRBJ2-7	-	TGTGCCAGCAGCCACTCGGGGAGCTCCTACGAGCAGTACTTC	CASSHSGSSYEQYF
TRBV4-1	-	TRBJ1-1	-	TGCGCCAGCAGCCAAGCTCCTCTTTACGGAGCTTTCTTT	CASSQAPLYGAFF
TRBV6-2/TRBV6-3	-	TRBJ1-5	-	TGTGCCAGCAGTCCATCCGCGACAGGCTACAATCAGCCCCAGCATTTT	CASSPSATGYNQPQHF
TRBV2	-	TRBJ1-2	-	TGTGCCAGCGATCGGGGGTTCCCAAACTATGGCTACACCTTC	CASDRGFPNYGYTF
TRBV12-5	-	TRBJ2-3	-	TGTGCTAGTGGTTCCGTAACAGATACGCAGTATTTT	CASGSVTDTQYF